This TCR beta chain was retrieved from a study of T cell responses to AZD1222 COVID-19 vaccine. Study-level background: Second doses at about 4 or about 12 weeks were pooled.

The CDR3 consists of 16 residues. CDR1 is MNHNS, CDR2 SASEGT, per germline. The V end lost 1 base, the J end lost 4 bases, and 15 bases lay between the germline ends. Clones were read by immunoSEQ multiplex PCR, and TCRdb kept only the in-frame ones, dropping some. The sample lists around 80,000 clones; over 75% were seen once. This specimen consisted of peripheral blood, obtained on day 0 of AZD1222 vaccination. The chain has TRBV6-1 and TRBJ2-3, with D perhaps matching TRBD2 (6 bases). The clonotype comes from an adult in good health. Here the CDR3 DNA reads TGTGCCAGCAGTGAAGTTGGCTACGGGGGATCAGATACGCAGTATTTT. This gives the protein CASSEVGYGGSDTQYF.